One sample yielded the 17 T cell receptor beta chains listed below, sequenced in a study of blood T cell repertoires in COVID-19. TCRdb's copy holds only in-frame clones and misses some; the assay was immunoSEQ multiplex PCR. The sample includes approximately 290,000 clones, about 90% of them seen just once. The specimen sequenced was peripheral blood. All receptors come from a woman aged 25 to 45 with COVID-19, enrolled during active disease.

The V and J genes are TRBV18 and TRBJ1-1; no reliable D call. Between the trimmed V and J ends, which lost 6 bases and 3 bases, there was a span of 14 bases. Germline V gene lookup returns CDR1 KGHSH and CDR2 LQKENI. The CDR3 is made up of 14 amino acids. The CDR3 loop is CASSLHRGDTEAFF. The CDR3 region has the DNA TGTGCCAGCTCCCTTCATCGCGGAGACACTGAAGCTTTCTTT.

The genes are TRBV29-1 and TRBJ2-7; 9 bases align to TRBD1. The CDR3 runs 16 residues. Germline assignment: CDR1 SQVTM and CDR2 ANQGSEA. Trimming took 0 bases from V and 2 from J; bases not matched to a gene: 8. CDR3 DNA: TGCAGCGTTGAAGATCAGGGGACAGGGAGAGCCTACGAGCAGTACTTC. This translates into CSVEDQGTGRAYEQYF.

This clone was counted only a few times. This CDR3 reads CASSYHAQGQTYGYTF. In nucleotides, the CDR3 is TGTGCCAGCAGCTATCACGCCCAGGGACAGACCTATGGCTACACCTTC. The chain combines TRBV3-1 (or the pseudogene TRBV3-2) with TRBJ1-2, with TRBD1 matching 7 bases. The V and J ends lost 5 bases and 4 bases, in that order; junction bases with no gene match: 13. This CDR3 region has 16 residues. CDR1 LGHDT and CDR2 YNNKEL come from the germline V gene (reference sequence).

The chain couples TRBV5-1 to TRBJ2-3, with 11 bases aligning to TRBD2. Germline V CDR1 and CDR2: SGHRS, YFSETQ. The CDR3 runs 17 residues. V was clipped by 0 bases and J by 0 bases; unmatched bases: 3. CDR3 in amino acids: CASSLGLAGRSTDTQYF. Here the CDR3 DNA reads TGCGCCAGCAGCTTGGGACTAGCGGGGCGGAGCACAGATACGCAGTATTTT.

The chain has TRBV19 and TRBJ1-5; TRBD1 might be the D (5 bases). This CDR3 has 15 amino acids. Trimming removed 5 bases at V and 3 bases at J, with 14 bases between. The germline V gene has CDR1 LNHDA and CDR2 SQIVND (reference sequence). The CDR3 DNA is TGTGCCAGTAGTCTGGGACTAATCGACAATCAGCCCCAGCATTTT. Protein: CASSLGLIDNQPQHF.

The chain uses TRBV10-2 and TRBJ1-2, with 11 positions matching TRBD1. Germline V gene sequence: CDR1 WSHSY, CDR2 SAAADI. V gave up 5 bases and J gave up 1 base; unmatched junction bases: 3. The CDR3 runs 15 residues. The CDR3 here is CASSRGTGGNYGYTF. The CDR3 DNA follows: TGCGCCAGCAGTAGAGGGACAGGGGGTAACTATGGCTACACCTTC.

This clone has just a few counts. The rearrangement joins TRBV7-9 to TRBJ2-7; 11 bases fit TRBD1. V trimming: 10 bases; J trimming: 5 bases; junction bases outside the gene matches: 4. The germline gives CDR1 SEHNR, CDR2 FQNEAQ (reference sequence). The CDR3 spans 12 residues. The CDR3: CATGQGANEQYF. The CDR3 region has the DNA TGTGCCACAGGACAGGGGGCAAACGAGCAGTACTTC.

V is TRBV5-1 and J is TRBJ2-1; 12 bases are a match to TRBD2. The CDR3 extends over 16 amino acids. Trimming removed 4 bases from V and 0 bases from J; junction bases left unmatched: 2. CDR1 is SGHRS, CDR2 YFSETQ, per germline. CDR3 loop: CASSEGLAGSYNEQFF. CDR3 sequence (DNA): TGCGCCAGCAGCGAGGGACTAGCGGGCTCCTACAATGAGCAGTTCTTC.

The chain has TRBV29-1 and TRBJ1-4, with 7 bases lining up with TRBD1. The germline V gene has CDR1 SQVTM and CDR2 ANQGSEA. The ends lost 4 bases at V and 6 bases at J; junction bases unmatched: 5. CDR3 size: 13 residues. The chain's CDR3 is CSVVGQLDEKLFF. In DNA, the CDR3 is TGCAGCGTTGTGGGACAGCTGGATGAAAAACTGTTTTTT. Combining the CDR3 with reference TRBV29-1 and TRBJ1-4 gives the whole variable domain SAVISQKPSRDICQRGTSLTIQCQVDSQVTMMFWYRQQPGQSLTLIATANQGSEATYESGFVIDKFPISRPNLTFSTLTVSNMSPEDSSIYLCSVVGQLDEKLFFGSGTQLSVL.

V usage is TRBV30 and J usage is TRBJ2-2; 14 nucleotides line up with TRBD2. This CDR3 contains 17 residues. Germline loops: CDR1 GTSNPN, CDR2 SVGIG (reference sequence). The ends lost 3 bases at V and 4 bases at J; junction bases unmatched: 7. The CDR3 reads CAWRPTSGGAFTGELFF. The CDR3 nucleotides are TGTGCCTGGAGGCCGACTAGCGGGGGGGCATTCACCGGGGAGCTGTTTTTT. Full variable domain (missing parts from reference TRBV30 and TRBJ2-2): SQTIHQWPATLVQPVGSPLSLECTVEGTSNPNLYWYRQAAGRGLQLLFYSVGIGQISSEVPQNLSASRPQDRQFILSSKKLLLSDSGFYLCAWRPTSGGAFTGELFFGEGSRLTVL.

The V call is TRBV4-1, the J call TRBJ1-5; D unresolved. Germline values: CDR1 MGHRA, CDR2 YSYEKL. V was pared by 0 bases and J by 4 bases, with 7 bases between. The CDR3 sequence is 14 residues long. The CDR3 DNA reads TGCGCCAGCAGCCAAGAAACAAGAAATCAGCCCCAGCATTTT. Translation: CASSQETRNQPQHF.

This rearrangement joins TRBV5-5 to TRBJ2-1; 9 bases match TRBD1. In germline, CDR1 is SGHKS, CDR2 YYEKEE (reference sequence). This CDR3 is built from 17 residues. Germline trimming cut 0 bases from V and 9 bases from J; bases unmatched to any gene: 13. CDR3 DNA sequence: TGTGCCAGCAGCTTGGGGCCCCACAGGGGGCGATACGGTGAGCAGTTCTTC. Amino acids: CASSLGPHRGRYGEQFF. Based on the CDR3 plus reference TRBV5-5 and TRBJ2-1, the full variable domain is DAGVTQSPTHLIKTRGQQVTLRCSPISGHKSVSWYQQVLGQGPQFIFQYYEKEERGRGNFPDRFSARQFPNYSSELNVNALLLGDSALYLCASSLGPHRGRYGEQFFGPGTRLTVL.

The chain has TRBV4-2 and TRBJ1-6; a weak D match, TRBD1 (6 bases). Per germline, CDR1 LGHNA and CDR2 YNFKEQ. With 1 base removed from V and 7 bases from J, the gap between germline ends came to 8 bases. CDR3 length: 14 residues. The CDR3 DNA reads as TGTGCCAGCAGCCAAGGACAGGACAATTCACCCCTCCACTTT. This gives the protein CASSQGQDNSPLHF.

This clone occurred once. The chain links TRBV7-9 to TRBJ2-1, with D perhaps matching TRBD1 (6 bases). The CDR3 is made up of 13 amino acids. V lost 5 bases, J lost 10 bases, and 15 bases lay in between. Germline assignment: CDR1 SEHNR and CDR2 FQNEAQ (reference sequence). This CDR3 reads CASSLLLGQEQFF. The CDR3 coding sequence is TGTGCCAGCAGCCTCCTGCTTGGACAGGAGCAGTTCTTC.

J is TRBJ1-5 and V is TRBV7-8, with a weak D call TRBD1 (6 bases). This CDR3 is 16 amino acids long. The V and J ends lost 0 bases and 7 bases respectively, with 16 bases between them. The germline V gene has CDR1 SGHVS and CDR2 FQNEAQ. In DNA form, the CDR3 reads TGTGCCAGCAGCTTAGCGTCCGGGGGGCCGGGACAGCCCCAGCATTTT. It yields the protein CASSLASGGPGQPQHF. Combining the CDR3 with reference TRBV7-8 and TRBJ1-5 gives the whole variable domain GAGVSQSPRYKVAKRGQDVALRCDPISGHVSLFWYQQALGQGPEFLTYFQNEAQLDKSGLPSDRFFAERPEGSVSTLKIQRTQQEDSAVYLCASSLASGGPGQPQHFGDGTRLSIL.

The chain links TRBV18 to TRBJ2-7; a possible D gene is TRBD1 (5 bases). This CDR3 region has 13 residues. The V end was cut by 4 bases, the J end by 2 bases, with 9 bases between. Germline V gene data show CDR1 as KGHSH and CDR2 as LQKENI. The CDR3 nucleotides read TGTGCCAGCTCACGTGACAGACCCTACGAGCAGTACTTC. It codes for CASSRDRPYEQYF.

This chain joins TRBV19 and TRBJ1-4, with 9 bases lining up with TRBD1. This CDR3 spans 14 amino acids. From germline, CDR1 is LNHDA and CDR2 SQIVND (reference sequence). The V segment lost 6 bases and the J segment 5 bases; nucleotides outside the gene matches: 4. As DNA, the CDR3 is TGTGCCAGTAGCCGGACAGGGGAGAATGAAAAACTGTTTTTT. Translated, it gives CASSRTGENEKLFF.